This T cell receptor beta chain was found in a study of blood T cells in healthy people across ages. Study-level results: Getting older went along with TCR beta diversity per million T cells dropping roughly linearly.

Together with a sample-barcoded 5' primer, a J-beta primer mix was included in a second PCR lasting about 6 to 11 cycles. In TCRdb, the 5' RACE reads were re-called with MiXCR into one record per CDR3 protein. The sample carries about 1.4 million distinct CDR3 sequences, 45% to 70% recorded once. In the case of this clonotype: The antigen remains unidentified.

J gave up 8 bases and V 5 bases, and 14 bases lay outside the gene matches. The CDR3 has 16 residues. Germline V CDR1 and CDR2: MNHNY, SVGAGI (reference sequence). The extraction recovered at least 6 micrograms of total RNA per sample. The V gene is TRBV6-6, the J gene TRBJ2-1; TRBD2 matches 8 bases. This clonotype was sampled from a man aged 18-30 years in good health. Source material: blood. The CDR3 loop is CASSPPRLAQSHEQFF. CDR3 nucleotide sequence: TGTGCCAGCAGTCCTCCCCGACTAGCGCAAAGTCATGAGCAGTTCTTC.